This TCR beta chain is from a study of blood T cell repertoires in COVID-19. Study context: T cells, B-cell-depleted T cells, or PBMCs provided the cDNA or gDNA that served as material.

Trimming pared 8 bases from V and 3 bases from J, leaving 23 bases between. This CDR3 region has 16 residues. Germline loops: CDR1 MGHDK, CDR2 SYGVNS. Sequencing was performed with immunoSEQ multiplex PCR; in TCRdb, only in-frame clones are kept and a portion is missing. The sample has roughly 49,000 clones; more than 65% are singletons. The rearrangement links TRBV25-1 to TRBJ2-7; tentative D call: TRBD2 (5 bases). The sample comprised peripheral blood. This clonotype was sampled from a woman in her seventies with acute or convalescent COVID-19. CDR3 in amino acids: CASRIVMGRRCYEQYF. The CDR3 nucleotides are TGTGCCAGCCGTATAGTAATGGGGAGAAGATGCTACGAGCAGTACTTC.